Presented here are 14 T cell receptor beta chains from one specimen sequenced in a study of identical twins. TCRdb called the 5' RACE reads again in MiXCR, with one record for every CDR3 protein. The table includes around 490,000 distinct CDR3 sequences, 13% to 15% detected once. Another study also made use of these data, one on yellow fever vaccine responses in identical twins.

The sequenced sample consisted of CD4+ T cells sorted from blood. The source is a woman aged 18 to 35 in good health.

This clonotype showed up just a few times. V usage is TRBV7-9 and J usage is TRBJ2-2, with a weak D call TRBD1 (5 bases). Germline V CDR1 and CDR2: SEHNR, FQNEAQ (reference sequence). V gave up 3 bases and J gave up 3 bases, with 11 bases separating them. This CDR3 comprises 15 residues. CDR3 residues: CASSFTQGDTGELFF. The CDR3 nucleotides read TGTGCCAGCAGCTTTACTCAGGGCGACACCGGGGAGCTGTTTTTT.

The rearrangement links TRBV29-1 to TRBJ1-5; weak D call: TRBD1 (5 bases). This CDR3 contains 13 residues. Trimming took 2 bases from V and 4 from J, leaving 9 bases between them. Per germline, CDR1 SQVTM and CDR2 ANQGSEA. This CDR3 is CSVEPGGNQPQHF. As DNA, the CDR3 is TGCAGCGTTGAACCCGGGGGGAATCAGCCCCAGCATTTT.

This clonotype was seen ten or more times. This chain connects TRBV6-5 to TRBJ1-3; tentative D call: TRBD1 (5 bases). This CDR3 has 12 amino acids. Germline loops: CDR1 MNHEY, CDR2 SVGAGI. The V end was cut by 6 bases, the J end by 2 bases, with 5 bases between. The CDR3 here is CASRGPGNTIYF. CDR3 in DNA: TGTGCCAGCAGGGGACCTGGAAACACCATATATTTT.

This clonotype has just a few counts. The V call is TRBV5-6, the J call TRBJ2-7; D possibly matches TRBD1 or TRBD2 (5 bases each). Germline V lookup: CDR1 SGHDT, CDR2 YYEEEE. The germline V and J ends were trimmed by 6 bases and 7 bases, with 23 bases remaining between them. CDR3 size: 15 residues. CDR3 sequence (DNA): TGTGCCAGCACACTGGACGGACGAGGGGCCGGAGAGCAGTACTTC. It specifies CASTLDGRGAGEQYF.

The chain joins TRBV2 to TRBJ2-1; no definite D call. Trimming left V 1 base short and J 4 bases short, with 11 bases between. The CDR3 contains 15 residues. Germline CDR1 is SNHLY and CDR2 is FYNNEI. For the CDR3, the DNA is TGTGCCAGCAGTGAAGAAGTTGAGCCTTACAATGAGCAGTTCTTC. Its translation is CASSEEVEPYNEQFF.

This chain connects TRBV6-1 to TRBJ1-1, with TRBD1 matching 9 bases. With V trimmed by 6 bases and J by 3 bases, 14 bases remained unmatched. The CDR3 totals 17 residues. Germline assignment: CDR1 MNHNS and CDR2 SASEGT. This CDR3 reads CASRTLTGGSRDTEAFF. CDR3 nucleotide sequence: TGTGCCAGCAGGACTTTGACAGGGGGTAGTAGGGACACTGAAGCTTTCTTT.

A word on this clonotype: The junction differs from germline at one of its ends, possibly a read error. The CDR3 is CCARDPGLAGGYNEQFF. CDR3 in DNA: TGCTGTGCTAGAGACCCCGGACTAGCGGGAGGGTACAATGAGCAGTTCTTC. This chain connects TRBV20-1 to TRBJ2-1; 15 positions match TRBD2. The CDR3 sequence is 17 residues long. Germline CDR1 DFQATT, CDR2 SNEGSKA (reference sequence).

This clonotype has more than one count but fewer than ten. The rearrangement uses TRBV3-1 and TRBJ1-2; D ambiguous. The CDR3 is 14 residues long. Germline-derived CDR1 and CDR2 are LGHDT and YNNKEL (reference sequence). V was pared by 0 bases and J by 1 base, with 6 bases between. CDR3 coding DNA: TGTGCCAGCAGCCAAGAATTGGGTAACTATGGCTACACCTTC. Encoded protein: CASSQELGNYGYTF.

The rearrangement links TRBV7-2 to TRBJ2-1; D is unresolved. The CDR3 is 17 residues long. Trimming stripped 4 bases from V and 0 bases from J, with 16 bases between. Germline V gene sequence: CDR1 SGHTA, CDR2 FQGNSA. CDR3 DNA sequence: TGTGCCAGCAGCTCTGGGTGGCCACAAAGCTCCTACAATGAGCAGTTCTTC. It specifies CASSSGWPQSSYNEQFF.

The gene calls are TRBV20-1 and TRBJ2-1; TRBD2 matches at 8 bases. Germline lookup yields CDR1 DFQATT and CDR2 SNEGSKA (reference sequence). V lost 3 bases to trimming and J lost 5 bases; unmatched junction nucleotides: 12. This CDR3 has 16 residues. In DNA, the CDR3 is TGCAGTGCTAGGAGTCCCGGGAGGGCCCTTGACAATGAGCAGTTCTTC. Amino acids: CSARSPGRALDNEQFF.

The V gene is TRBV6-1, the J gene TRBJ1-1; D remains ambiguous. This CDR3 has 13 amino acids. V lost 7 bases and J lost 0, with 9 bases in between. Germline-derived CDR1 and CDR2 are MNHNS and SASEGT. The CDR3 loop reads CASKPRVNTEAFF. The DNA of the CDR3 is TGTGCCAGCAAACCAAGGGTGAACACTGAAGCTTTCTTT.

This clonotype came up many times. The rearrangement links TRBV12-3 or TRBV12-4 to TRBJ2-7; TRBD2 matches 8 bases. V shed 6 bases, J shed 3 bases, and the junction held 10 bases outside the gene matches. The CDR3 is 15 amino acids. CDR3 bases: TGTGCCAGCAGCTCCAGCGGGAGAAAGAACTACGAGCAGTACTTC. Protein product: CASSSSGRKNYEQYF.

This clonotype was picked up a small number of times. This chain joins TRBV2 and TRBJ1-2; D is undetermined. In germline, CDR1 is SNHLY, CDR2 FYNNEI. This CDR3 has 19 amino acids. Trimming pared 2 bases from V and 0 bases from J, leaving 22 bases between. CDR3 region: CASSEFRVGQLGTNYGYTF. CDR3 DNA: TGTGCCAGCAGTGAATTCCGGGTTGGGCAGCTTGGCACTAACTATGGCTACACCTTC.

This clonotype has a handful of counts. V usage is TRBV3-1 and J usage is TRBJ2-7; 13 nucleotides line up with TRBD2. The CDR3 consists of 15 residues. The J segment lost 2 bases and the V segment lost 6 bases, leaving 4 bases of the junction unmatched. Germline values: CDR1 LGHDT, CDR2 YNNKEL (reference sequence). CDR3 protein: CASSKGTSGTYEQYF. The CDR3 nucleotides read TGTGCCAGCAGTAAAGGGACTAGCGGGACCTACGAGCAGTACTTC.